This is a list of T cell receptor beta chains from one sample in a study of naive and memory T cell subsets. TCRdb recomputed calls from the UMI-ligation and nested PCR reads with MiXCR, one row per CDR3 protein. The table has approximately 100,000 distinct CDR3 sequences, about 15% seen once; the top ten hold about 3%. The sequenced sample was naive CD8+ T cells from blood. The receptors were gathered from a human donor in good health. The CDR3 runs from the conserved cysteine through the conserved F or W. The D gene is left open where the match is weak. Part of the rows lack a size; the others show once, few, many or a class for expanded clones.

13 | . | . | TRBJ2-2 | TRBV28 | TGTGCCAGCAGTTTGATATCTTTGGGGGAGCTGTTTTTT | CASSLISLGELFF
14 | many | . | TRBJ1-1 | TRBV30 | TGTGCCTGGAGGCCCCAAGGAGGGGCCACTGAAGCTTTCTTT | CAWRPQGGATEAFF
17 | few | TRBD1 | TRBJ2-4 | TRBV5-6 | TGTGCCAGCAGACGATCCGGGACAGGGGGTGCCAAAAACATTCAGTACTTC | CASRRSGTGGAKNIQYF
16 | . | . | TRBJ2-1 | TRBV7-9 | TGTGCCAGCAGCCCACACATACTGGGTCCCCACAATGAGCAGTTCTTC | CASSPHILGPHNEQFF
15 | . | TRBD1 | TRBJ2-2 | TRBV5-6 | TGTGCCAGCAGCGGGGGACAGCAGAACACCGGGGAGCTGTTTTTT | CASSGGQQNTGELFF
15 | few | TRBD2 | TRBJ2-1 | TRBV29-1 | TGCAGCGTAGACCTAGCGGGAGGGCTTCTATATGAGCAGTTCTTC | CSVDLAGGLLYEQFF
14 | few | . | TRBJ2-1 | TRBV20-1 | TGCAGTGCTAGATCATGGACAGGACTAAATGAGCAGTTCTTC | CSARSWTGLNEQFF
15 | few | . | TRBJ1-4 | TRBV5-1 | TGCGCCAGCAGTGATCCCGGGGGCGGCGATGAAAAACTGTTTTTT | CASSDPGGGDEKLFF
18 | few | . | TRBJ1-6 | TRBV6-4 | TGTGCCAGCAGTGGATTCCGGCAGAACCCAACCTATAATTCACCCCTCCACTTT | CASSGFRQNPTYNSPLHF
15 | few | . | TRBJ2-1 | TRBV7-6 | TGTGCCAGCAGCTTAGCGCAGGGGTCCAACAATGAGCAGTTCTTC | CASSLAQGSNNEQFF
14 | few | . | TRBJ2-1 | TRBV7-2 | TGTGCCAGCAGCTTAGACTCCTCTTACAATGAGCAGTTCTTC | CASSLDSSYNEQFF
14 | many | . | TRBJ2-1 | TRBV19 | TGTGCCAGTAGTATCAGCGGAGGGAGCAATGAGCAGTTCTTC | CASSISGGSNEQFF
15 | few | . | TRBJ2-3 | TRBV4-3 | TGCGCCAGCAGCCAACAGGAACCAAGCACAGATACGCAGTATTTT | CASSQQEPSTDTQYF
14 | few | . | TRBJ1-1 | TRBV7-8 | TGTGCCAGCAGCTTCGGACGTATGAACACTGAAGCTTTCTTT | CASSFGRMNTEAFF
14 | . | TRBD2 | TRBJ2-3 | TRBV28 | TGTGCCAGCAGTCACGGGAGGGCCCCAGATACGCAGTATTTT | CASSHGRAPDTQYF
14 | . | . | TRBJ2-7 | TRBV6-2/TRBV6-3 | TGTGCCAGCAACCGACTCGGGCCTTCCTACGAGCAGTACTTC | CASNRLGPSYEQYF
10 | . | . | TRBJ2-7 | TRBV29-1 | TGCAGCGTTGTTACCTACGAGCAGTACTTC | CSVVTYEQYF
10 | few | . | TRBJ2-1 | TRBV29-1 | TGCAGCGTTGACGGAAATGAGCAGTTCTTC | CSVDGNEQFF
16 | . | . | TRBJ2-1 | TRBV14 | TGTGCCAGCAGCCAAGAAGGAGGGGGCCCCAACAATGAGCAGTTCTTC | CASSQEGGGPNNEQFF
18 | many | TRBD2 | TRBJ2-1 | TRBV6-5 | TGTGCCAGCAGTTACACACACCCGGGACTAGGTTTAAAAAATGAGCAGTTCTTC | CASSYTHPGLGLKNEQFF
13 | many | . | TRBJ1-1 | TRBV12-3/TRBV12-4 | TGTGCCAGCACACCCCCCGGGGGGGCTGATGCTTTCTTT | CASTPPGGADAFF
17 | . | TRBD1 | TRBJ1-5 | TRBV27 | TGTGCCAGCAGTTTGCCCGACAGGGGGCGCGGCAATCAGCCCCAGCATTTT | CASSLPDRGRGNQPQHF
10 | . | . | TRBJ1-2 | TRBV20-1 | TGCAGTGCTAGAGTAAATGGCTACACCTTC | CSARVNGYTF
14 | . | TRBD2 | TRBJ2-5 | TRBV6-1 | TGTGCCAGCAGTGAATCGAGCGGGGAAGAGACCCAGTACTTC | CASSESSGEETQYF
15 | . | TRBD1 | TRBJ2-7 | TRBV25-1 | TGTGCCAGCTCGTTCCCGGGACAGGGTAAATACGAGCAGTACTTC | CASSFPGQGKYEQYF
15 | few | . | TRBJ2-2 | TRBV24-1 | TGTGCCACCAGTGATTTGAACAAGAACACCGGGGAGCTGTTTTTT | CATSDLNKNTGELFF
13 | few | . | TRBJ2-2 | TRBV30 | TGTGCCTGGAACCGGGGCAACACCGGGGAGCTGTTTTTT | CAWNRGNTGELFF
13 | . | TRBD2 | TRBJ2-5 | TRBV20-1 | TGCAGTGCTAGGGACTCGGGAGGGGGGACCCAGTACTTC | CSARDSGGGTQYF
17 | many | . | TRBJ2-3 | TRBV6-1 | TGTGCCAGCACCGTACCAGACCGGGACCGAAGCACAGATACGCAGTATTTT | CASTVPDRDRSTDTQYF
16 | few | TRBD2 | TRBJ2-3 | TRBV10-3 | TGTGCCATCAGTGAGTCGACTAGCGGGAGATTTGATACGCAGTATTTT | CAISESTSGRFDTQYF
13 | . | . | TRBJ2-5 | TRBV29-1 | TGCAGCGTTTTAAAACACCTACAAGAGACCCAGTACTTC | CSVLKHLQETQYF
13 | few | . | TRBJ2-7 | TRBV7-9 | TGTGCCAGCAGCCCCCTAGCAAGCTACGAGCAGTACTTC | CASSPLASYEQYF
16 | . | TRBD1 | TRBJ2-3 | TRBV5-1 | TGCGCCAGCAGCTTGGTAGGGGGCGAAAGTACAGATACGCAGTATTTT | CASSLVGGESTDTQYF
22 | . | TRBD1 | TRBJ2-6 | TRBV24-1 | TGTGCCACCAGTGATTCACGGTGGCCCGGGACAGGGGACCCCTCTGGGGCCAACGTCCTGACTTTC | CATSDSRWPGTGDPSGANVLTF
15 | many | TRBD2 | TRBJ2-3 | TRBV12-3/TRBV12-4 | TGTGCCAGCAGTTCCGGACCGGGGGGGCTCGATACGCAGTATTTT | CASSSGPGGLDTQYF
13 | many | . | TRBJ2-7 | TRBV28 | TGTGCCAGCAGTTTAGGGGGCACGGGCGAGCAGTACTTC | CASSLGGTGEQYF
13 | . | TRBD1 | TRBJ1-2 | TRBV10-3 | TGTGCCGTAGGCCCGGGACAGAACTATGGCTACACCTTC | CAVGPGQNYGYTF
14 | many | . | TRBJ1-1 | TRBV5-5 | TGTGCCAGCAGCTTGGAGACTCCCCGAGATGAAGCTTTCTTT | CASSLETPRDEAFF
15 | many | . | TRBJ2-7 | TRBV7-8 | TGTGCCAGCAGCTCTCAGGGGGGTAGCTCCTACGAGCAGTACTTC | CASSSQGGSSYEQYF
13 | few | . | TRBJ2-1 | TRBV25-1 | TGTGCCAGCAGTGCCATTAACTACAATGAGCAGTTCTTC | CASSAINYNEQFF
21 | few | TRBD2 | TRBJ2-3 | TRBV7-6 | TGTGCCAGCAGCCCCCGATTAGGAGGTCGAAGGCTAGCGGATAGCACAGATACGCAGTATTTT | CASSPRLGGRRLADSTDTQYF
11 | many | . | TRBJ2-4 | TRBV3-1 | TGTGCCAGCAGCGTACGCGGAATTCAGTACTTC | CASSVRGIQYF
16 | . | TRBD2 | TRBJ2-1 | TRBV4-3 | TGCGCCAGCAGCCAAGGTTCTAGCGGGGGGGCGAACGAGCAGTTCTTC | CASSQGSSGGANEQFF
13 | . | . | TRBJ2-2 | TRBV29-1 | TGCAGCGTTGAGAGGGCGAACACCGGGGAGCTGTTTTTT | CSVERANTGELFF
15 | . | . | TRBJ2-7 | TRBV19 | TGTGCCAGTAGTATGACCGGGGGTTTCTCCTACGAGCAGTACTTC | CASSMTGGFSYEQYF
12 | few | . | TRBJ2-2 | TRBV6-1 | TGTGCCAGCCCGGCGGACACCGGGGAGCTGTTTTTT | CASPADTGELFF
16 | once | TRBD2 | TRBJ2-5 | TRBV6-1 | TGTGCCACCAAACCATCTCTAGCGGGGGACCAAGAGACCCAGTACTTC | CATKPSLAGDQETQYF